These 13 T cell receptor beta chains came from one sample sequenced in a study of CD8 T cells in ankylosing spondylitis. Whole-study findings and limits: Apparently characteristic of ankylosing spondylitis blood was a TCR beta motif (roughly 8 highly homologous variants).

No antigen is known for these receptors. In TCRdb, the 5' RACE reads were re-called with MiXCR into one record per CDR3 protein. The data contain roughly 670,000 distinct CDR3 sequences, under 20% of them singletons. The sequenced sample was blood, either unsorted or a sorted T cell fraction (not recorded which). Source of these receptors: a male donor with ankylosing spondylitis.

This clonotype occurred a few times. The CDR3 is CASSRSATNEKLFF. The CDR3 DNA sequence: TGTGCCAGCAGTCGCAGCGCAACTAATGAAAAACTGTTTTTT. The V gene is TRBV12-3 or TRBV12-4, the J gene TRBJ1-4; D gene uncertain. The germline V and J ends were trimmed by 5 bases and 0 bases, with 7 bases remaining between them. CDR3 size: 14 residues.

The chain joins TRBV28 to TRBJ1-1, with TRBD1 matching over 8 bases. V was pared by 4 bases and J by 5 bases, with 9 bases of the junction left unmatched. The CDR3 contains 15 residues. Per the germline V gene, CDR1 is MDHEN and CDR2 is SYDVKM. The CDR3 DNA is TGTGCCAGCAGTTACCTCCAGGGGGCGGGAACTGAAGCTTTCTTT. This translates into CASSYLQGAGTEAFF.

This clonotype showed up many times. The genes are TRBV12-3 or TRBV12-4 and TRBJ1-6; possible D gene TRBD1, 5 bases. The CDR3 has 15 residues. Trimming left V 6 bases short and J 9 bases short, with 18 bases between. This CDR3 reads CASSPGFVLGSPLHF. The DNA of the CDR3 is TGTGCCAGCAGCCCAGGGTTTGTCTTGGGTTCACCCCTCCACTTT.

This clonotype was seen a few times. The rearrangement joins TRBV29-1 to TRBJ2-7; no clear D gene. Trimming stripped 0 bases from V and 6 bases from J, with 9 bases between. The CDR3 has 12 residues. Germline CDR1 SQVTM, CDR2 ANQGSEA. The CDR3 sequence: CSVEDVRAEQYF. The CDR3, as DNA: TGCAGCGTTGAAGATGTTCGGGCCGAGCAGTACTTC.

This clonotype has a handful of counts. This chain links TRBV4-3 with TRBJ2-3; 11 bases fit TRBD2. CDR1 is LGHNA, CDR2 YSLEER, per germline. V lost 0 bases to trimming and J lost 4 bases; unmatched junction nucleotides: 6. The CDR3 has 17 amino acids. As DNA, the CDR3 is TGCGCCAGCAGCCAAGAAGGTGGACTAGCGGGTGCAGATACGCAGTATTTT. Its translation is CASSQEGGLAGADTQYF.

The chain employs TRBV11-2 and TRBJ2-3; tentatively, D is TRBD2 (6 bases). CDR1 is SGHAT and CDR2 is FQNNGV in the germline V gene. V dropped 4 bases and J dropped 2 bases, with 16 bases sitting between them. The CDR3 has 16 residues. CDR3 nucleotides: TGTGCCAGCAGCTGGGGGACTTCCTTATTCACAGATACGCAGTATTTT. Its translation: CASSWGTSLFTDTQYF.

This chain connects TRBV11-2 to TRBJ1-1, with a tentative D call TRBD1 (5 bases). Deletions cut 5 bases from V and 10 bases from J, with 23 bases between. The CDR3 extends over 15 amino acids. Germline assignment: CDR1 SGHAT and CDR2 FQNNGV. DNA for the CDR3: TGTGCCAGCAGCCCGAGGACACCAGCTCAAGCCCGAGCTTTCTTT. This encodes CASSPRTPAQARAFF.

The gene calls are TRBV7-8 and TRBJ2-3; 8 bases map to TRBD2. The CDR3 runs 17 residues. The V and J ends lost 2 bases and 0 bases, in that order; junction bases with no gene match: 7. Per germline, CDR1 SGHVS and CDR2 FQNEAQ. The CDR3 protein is CASSLKGGGTSTDTQYF. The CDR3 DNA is TGTGCCAGCAGCTTAAAAGGCGGGGGGACTAGCACAGATACGCAGTATTTT.

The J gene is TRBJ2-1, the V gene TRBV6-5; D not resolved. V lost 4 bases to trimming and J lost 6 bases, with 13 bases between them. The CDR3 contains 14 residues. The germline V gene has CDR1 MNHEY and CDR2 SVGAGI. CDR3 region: CASSSLDGGNEQFF. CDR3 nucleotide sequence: TGTGCCAGCAGTTCCCTAGACGGTGGCAATGAGCAGTTCTTC.

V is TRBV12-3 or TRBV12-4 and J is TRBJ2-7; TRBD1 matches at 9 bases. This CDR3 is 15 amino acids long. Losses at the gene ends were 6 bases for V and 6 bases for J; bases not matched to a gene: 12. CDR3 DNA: TGTGCCAGCAGCCAAGGGGACAGGGCCTTCGGCGAGCAGTACTTC. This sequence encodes CASSQGDRAFGEQYF.

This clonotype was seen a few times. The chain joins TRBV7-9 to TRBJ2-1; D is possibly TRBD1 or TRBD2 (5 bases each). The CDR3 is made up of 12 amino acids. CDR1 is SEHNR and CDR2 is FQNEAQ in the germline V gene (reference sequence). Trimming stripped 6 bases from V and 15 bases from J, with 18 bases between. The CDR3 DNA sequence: TGTGCCAGCAGTCTGGGACCGTCTATAGGGTTCTTC. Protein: CASSLGPSIGFF.

This CDR3 is CASSLAFGGQDEQYF. The CDR3 DNA is TGCGCCAGCAGCTTGGCTTTTGGCGGCCAGGACGAGCAGTACTTC. V gene TRBV5-1 combines with J gene TRBJ2-7; the D is unclear. This CDR3 has 15 amino acids. Germline-derived CDR1 and CDR2 are SGHRS and YFSETQ. V gave up 0 bases and J gave up 5 bases, with 15 bases separating them. Filled out from reference TRBV5-1 and TRBJ2-7, the complete variable domain reads KAGVTQTPRYLIKTRGQQVTLSCSPISGHRSVSWYQQTPGQGLQFLFEYFSETQRNKGNFPGRFSGRQFSNSRSEMNVSTLELGDSALYLCASSLAFGGQDEQYFGPGTRLTVT.

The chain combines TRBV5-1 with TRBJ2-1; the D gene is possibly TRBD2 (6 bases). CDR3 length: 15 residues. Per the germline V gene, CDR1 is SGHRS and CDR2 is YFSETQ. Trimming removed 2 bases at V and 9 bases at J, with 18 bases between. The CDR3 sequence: CASSLEGSGRSEQFF. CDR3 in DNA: TGCGCCAGCAGCTTAGAGGGTAGCGGACGGAGTGAGCAGTTCTTC.